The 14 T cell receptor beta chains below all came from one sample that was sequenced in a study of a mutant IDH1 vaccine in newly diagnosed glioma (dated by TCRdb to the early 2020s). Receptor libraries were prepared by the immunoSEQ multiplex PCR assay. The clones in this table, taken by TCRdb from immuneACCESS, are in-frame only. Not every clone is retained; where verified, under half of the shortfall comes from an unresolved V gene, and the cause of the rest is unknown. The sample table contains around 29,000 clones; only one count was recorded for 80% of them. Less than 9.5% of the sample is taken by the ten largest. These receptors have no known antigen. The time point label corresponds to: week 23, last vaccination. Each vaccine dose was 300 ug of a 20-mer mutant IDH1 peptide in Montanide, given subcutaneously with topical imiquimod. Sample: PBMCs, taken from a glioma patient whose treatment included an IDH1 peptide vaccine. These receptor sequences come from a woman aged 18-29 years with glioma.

The CDR3 sequence is CASSYDPGSSGELFF. The CDR3 nucleotides read TGTGCCAGCAGTTACGATCCGGGATCGAGCGGGGAGCTGTTTTTT. The chain links TRBV6-5 to TRBJ2-2; weak D call: TRBD2 (5 bases). The V end lost 2 bases, the J end lost 7 bases, and 14 bases lay between the germline ends. This CDR3 has 15 amino acids. Germline-derived CDR1 and CDR2 are MNHEY and SVGAGI.

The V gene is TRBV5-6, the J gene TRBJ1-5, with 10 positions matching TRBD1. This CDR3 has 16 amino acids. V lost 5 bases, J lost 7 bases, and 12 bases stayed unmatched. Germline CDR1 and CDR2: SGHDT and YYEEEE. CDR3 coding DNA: TGTGCCAGCAGTGAAAGGACAGGGGGTGCGAGGCAGCCCCAGCATTTT. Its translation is CASSERTGGARQPQHF. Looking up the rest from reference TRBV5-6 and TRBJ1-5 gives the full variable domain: DAGVTQSPTHLIKTRGQQVTLRCSPKSGHDTVSWYQQALGQGPQFIFQYYEEEERQRGNFPDRFSGHQFPNYSSELNVNALLLGDSALYLCASSERTGGARQPQHFGDGTRLSIL.

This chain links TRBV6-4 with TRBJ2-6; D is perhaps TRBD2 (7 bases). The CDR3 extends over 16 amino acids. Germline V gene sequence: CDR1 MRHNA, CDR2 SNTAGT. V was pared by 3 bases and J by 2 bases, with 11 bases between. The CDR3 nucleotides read TGTGCCAGCAGTGATGGGGGGGGCGCTGGGGCCAACGTCCTGACTTTC. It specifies CASSDGGGAGANVLTF.

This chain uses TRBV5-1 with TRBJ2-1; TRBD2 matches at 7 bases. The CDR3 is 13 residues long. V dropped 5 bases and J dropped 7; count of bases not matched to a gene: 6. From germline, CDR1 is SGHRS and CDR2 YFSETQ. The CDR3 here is CASSPGGSNEQFF. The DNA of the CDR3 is TGCGCCAGCAGTCCGGGCGGGAGTAATGAGCAGTTCTTC.

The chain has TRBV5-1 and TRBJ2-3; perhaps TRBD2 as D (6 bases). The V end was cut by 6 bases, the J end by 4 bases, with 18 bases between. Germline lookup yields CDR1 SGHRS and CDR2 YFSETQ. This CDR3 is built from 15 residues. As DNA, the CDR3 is TGCGCCAGCACCTCGGGACTCCAGGAGGCAGATACGCAGTATTTT. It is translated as CASTSGLQEADTQYF. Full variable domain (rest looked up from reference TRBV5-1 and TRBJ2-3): KAGVTQTPRYLIKTRGQQVTLSCSPISGHRSVSWYQQTPGQGLQFLFEYFSETQRNKGNFPGRFSGRQFSNSRSEMNVSTLELGDSALYLCASTSGLQEADTQYFGPGTRLTVL.

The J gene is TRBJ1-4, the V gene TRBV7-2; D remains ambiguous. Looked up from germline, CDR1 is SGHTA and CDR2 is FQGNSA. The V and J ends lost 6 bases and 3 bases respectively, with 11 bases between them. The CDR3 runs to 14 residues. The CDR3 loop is CASSWVAPNEKLFF. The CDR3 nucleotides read TGTGCCAGCAGTTGGGTTGCACCTAATGAAAAACTGTTTTTT.

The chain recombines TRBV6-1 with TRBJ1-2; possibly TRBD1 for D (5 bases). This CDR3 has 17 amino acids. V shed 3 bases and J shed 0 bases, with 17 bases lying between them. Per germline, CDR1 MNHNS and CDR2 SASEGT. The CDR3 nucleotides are TGTGCCAGCAGTGACGGTTTTTCTGCAGGGCCTAACTATGGCTACACCTTC. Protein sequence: CASSDGFSAGPNYGYTF.

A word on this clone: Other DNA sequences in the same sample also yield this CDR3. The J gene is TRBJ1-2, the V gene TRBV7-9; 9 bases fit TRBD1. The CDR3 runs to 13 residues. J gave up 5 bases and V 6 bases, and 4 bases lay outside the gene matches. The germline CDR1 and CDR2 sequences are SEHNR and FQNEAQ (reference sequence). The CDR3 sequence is CASSPGTGYGYTF. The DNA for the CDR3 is TGTGCCAGCAGTCCCGGGACAGGGTATGGCTACACCTTC.

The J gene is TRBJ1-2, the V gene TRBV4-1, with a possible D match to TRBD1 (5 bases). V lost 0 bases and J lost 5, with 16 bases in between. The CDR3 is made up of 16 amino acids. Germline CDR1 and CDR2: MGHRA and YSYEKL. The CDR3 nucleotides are TGCGCCAGCAGCCAAGAGTGGGGGTCGGGGAGATATGGCTACACCTTC. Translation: CASSQEWGSGRYGYTF.

The DNA of the CDR3 is TGCAGCGTTGAAACCCAGCCCGTCCAGCATTTT. Translating it yields CSVETQPVQHF. The V gene is TRBV29-1, the J gene TRBJ1-5; unclear D gene. Germline V gives CDR1 SQVTM, CDR2 ANQGSEA. CDR3 length equals 11 residues. V was clipped by 2 bases and J by 12 bases, with 11 bases between them.

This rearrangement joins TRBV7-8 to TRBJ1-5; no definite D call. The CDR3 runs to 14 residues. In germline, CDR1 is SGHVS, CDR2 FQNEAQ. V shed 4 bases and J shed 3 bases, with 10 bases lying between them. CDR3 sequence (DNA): TGTGCCAGCAGCTCGGTGGCAGACAATCAGCCCCAGCATTTT. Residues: CASSSVADNQPQHF.

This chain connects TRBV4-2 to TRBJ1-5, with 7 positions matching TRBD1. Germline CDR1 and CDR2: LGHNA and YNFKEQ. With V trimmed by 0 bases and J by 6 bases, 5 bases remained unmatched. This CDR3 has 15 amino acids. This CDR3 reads CASSQEGGGGQPQHF. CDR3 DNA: TGTGCCAGCAGCCAAGAGGGAGGGGGCGGTCAGCCCCAGCATTTT.

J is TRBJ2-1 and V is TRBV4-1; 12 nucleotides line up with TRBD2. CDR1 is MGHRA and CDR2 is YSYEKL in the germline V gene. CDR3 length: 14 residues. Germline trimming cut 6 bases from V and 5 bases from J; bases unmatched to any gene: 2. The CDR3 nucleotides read TGCGCCAGCAGAAGACTAGCGGGAGACAATGAGCAGTTCTTC. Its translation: CASRRLAGDNEQFF.

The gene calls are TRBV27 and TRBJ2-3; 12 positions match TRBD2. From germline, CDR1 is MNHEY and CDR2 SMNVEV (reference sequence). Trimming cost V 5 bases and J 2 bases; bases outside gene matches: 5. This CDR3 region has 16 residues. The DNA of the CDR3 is TGTGCCAGCAGTCCCCGACTAGCGGGGGTCACAGATACGCAGTATTTT. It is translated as CASSPRLAGVTDTQYF.